These 15 T cell receptor beta chains originate from one sample sequenced in a study of blood T cell repertoires in COVID-19. Libraries were prepared by immunoSEQ multiplex PCR; TCRdb keeps only in-frame clonotypes and omits some of them. The table shows fewer than 250,000 clones, with approximately 83% occurring only once. Sequenced input: PBMCs or T cells enriched from blood (not recorded which). These receptors all stem from a woman in her forties who had been exposed to COVID-19.

This clone has only a few counts. CDR3 bases: TGTGCCAGCTCACCCCCGGTCAGGGGGATTCAAGAGACCCAGTACTTC. Translating gives CASSPPVRGIQETQYF. The chain combines TRBV18 with TRBJ2-5, with 7 positions matching TRBD1. CDR3 length: 16 amino acids. Trimming cost V 3 bases and J 2 bases; bases outside gene matches: 9. Per germline, CDR1 KGHSH and CDR2 LQKENI.

The chain recombines TRBV7-2 with TRBJ2-7; D may be TRBD1 (6 bases). Trimming pared 3 bases from V and 2 bases from J, leaving 11 bases between. The CDR3 covers 14 residues. The germline CDR1 and CDR2 sequences are SGHTA and FQGNSA. The CDR3 nucleotides read TGTGCCAGCAGCTTTAATGGGGGCCCCTACGAGCAGTACTTC. Residues: CASSFNGGPYEQYF.

The V call is TRBV27, the J call TRBJ1-4; no reliable D call. CDR3 size: 16 residues. Germline loops: CDR1 MNHEY, CDR2 SMNVEV (reference sequence). Trimming removed 5 bases at V and 5 bases at J, with 18 bases between. The CDR3 DNA reads as TGTGCCAGCAGTCCCCTCGTGGAGGTTGGGAATGAAAAACTGTTTTTT. This translates into CASSPLVEVGNEKLFF.

This clone was found once. The genes are TRBV28 and TRBJ1-5; D is unclear. Germline V gene data show CDR1 as MDHEN and CDR2 as SYDVKM. The V end lost 1 base, the J end lost 0 bases, and 7 bases lay between the germline ends. The CDR3 length is 15 residues. The CDR3 DNA is TGTGCCAGCAGTTTATCACTGAATAGCAATCAGCCCCAGCATTTT. Amino acid sequence: CASSLSLNSNQPQHF.

The chain couples TRBV28 to TRBJ2-7; TRBD1 aligns across 8 bases. The length of the CDR3 is 14 residues. CDR1 and CDR2 from the germline V gene are MDHEN and SYDVKM. V shed 5 bases, J shed 3 bases, and the junction held 6 bases outside the gene matches. The CDR3 DNA is TGTGCCAGCAGTCTCCCGGACAGGGTCTACGAGCAGTACTTC. It translates to CASSLPDRVYEQYF.

The chain employs TRBV7-2 and TRBJ2-5; 8 bases fit TRBD1. The CDR3 runs to 14 residues. Germline trimming cut 3 bases from V and 2 bases from J; bases unmatched to any gene: 2. The V gene's germline CDR1 is SGHTA and CDR2 FQGNSA. Here the CDR3 reads CASSLWDRQETQYF. CDR3 DNA: TGTGCCAGCAGCTTGTGGGACAGGCAAGAGACCCAGTACTTC.

The rearrangement links TRBV7-9 to TRBJ1-2; 8 nucleotides agree with TRBD1. Germline V gene lookup returns CDR1 SEHNR and CDR2 FQNEAQ (reference sequence). Trimming cost V 1 base and J 5 bases; bases outside gene matches: 3. This CDR3 spans 14 amino acids. CDR3 protein: CASSLDRGEYGYTF. The CDR3 DNA reads TGTGCCAGCAGCTTAGACAGGGGGGAGTATGGCTACACCTTC.

This chain uses TRBV9 with TRBJ1-1; D is undetermined. This CDR3 comprises 16 residues. Germline CDR1 and CDR2: SGDLS and YYNGEE. Trimming left V 0 bases short and J 5 bases short, with 17 bases between. CDR3 sequence: CASSVDSGHPTTEAFF. The CDR3 DNA is TGTGCCAGCAGCGTAGACTCAGGCCACCCAACAACTGAAGCTTTCTTT.

This clone was picked up a small number of times. The genes are TRBV19 and TRBJ2-1; 7 nucleotides agree with TRBD2. Germline CDR1 reads LNHDA; CDR2 reads SQIVND (reference sequence). The CDR3 length is 13 residues. Trimming at V came to 4 bases and at J to 8 bases, leaving 5 bases not matched to a gene. This CDR3 reads CASSRVLADEQFF. The CDR3 DNA reads as TGTGCCAGTAGTAGGGTGCTAGCGGATGAGCAGTTCTTC.

This chain connects TRBV6-1 to TRBJ1-5; D might be TRBD1 (5 bases). V lost 3 bases and J 5 bases, leaving 20 bases between the germline ends. The CDR3 length is 17 residues. CDR1 is MNHNS, CDR2 SASEGT, per germline. In nucleotides, the CDR3 is TGTGCCAGCAGTGAGATAGACGGGAGCGGGACGGATCAGCCCCAGCATTTT. It translates to CASSEIDGSGTDQPQHF.

The chain employs TRBV15 and TRBJ2-1; D is unresolved. The V gene lost 0 bases and the J gene lost 8 bases, with 5 bases spanning the gap. The CDR3 loop spans 12 amino acids. Germline CDR1 and CDR2: LNHNV and YYDKDF (reference sequence). The CDR3 DNA follows: TGTGCCACCAGCAGAGATGGCTATGAGCAGTTCTTC. Encoded protein: CATSRDGYEQFF.

The chain joins TRBV4-2 to TRBJ1-2; TRBD1 matches 7 bases. With V trimmed by 1 base and J by 6 bases, 5 bases remained unmatched. The CDR3 is 14 residues long. Germline V gives CDR1 LGHNA, CDR2 YNFKEQ. The CDR3 sequence: CASSQGDRVDGYTF. CDR3 DNA sequence: TGTGCCAGCAGCCAAGGTGACAGGGTCGATGGCTACACCTTC.

The chain has TRBV6-5 and TRBJ1-3; possibly TRBD1 for D (5 bases). Germline V lookup: CDR1 MNHEY, CDR2 SVGAGI. The CDR3 consists of 15 residues. Trimming took 2 bases from V and 0 from J, leaving 8 bases between them. CDR3 amino acids: CASSYGAISGNTIYF. CDR3 sequence (DNA): TGTGCCAGCAGTTACGGGGCAATCTCTGGAAACACCATATATTTT.

Note on this clone: Other DNA sequences in this specimen translate into the identical CDR3. The V and J genes are TRBV5-1 and TRBJ1-4; 9 nucleotides align to TRBD1. The V gene end was trimmed by 2 bases and the J gene end by 7 bases; junction bases not matched to a gene: 3. This CDR3 region has 14 residues. From germline, CDR1 is SGHRS and CDR2 YFSETQ. The chain's CDR3 is CASSLQGAAEKLFF. CDR3 nucleotide sequence: TGCGCCAGCAGCTTACAGGGGGCGGCTGAAAAACTGTTTTTT.

The chain is built from TRBV30 and TRBJ1-4; possible D gene TRBD1, 5 bases. V lost 8 bases, J lost 4 bases, and 17 bases lay in between. The CDR3 has 14 residues. Germline V gives CDR1 GTSNPN, CDR2 SVGIG (reference sequence). The CDR3 coding sequence is TGTGCCGGCGGGGCGGGAGGACTTAATGAAAAACTGTTTTTT. It specifies CAGGAGGLNEKLFF.